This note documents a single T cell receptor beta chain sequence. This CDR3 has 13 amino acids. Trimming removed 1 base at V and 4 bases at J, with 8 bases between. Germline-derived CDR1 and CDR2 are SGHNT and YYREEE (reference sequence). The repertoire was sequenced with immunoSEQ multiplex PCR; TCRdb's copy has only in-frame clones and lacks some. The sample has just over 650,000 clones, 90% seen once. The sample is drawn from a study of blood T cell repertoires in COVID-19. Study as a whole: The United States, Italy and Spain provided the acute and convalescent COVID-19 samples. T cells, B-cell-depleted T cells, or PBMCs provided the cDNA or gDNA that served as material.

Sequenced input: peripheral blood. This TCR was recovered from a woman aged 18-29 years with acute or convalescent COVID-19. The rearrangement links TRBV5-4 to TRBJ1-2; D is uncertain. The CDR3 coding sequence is TGTGCCAGCAGCTTGAACCGCGTCTATGGCTACACCTTC. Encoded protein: CASSLNRVYGYTF. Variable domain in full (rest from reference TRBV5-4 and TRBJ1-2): ETGVTQSPTHLIKTRGQQVTLRCSSQSGHNTVSWYQQALGQGPQFIFQYYREEENGRGNFPPRFSGLQFPNYSSELNVNALELDDSALYLCASSLNRVYGYTFGSGTRLTVV.